Presented here are 27 T cell receptor beta chains from one specimen sequenced in a study of blood T cell repertoires in COVID-19. Libraries were prepared by immunoSEQ multiplex PCR; TCRdb keeps only in-frame clonotypes and omits some of them. The sample includes approximately 200,000 clones, 85% to 90% of them seen just once. Sequencing was done on a sample of PBMCs or T cells enriched from blood (not recorded which). The receptor set was obtained from a man aged 25 to 40 who had recovered from COVID-19.

This chain connects TRBV9 to TRBJ1-2; 11 nucleotides align to TRBD1. V trimming: 1 base; J trimming: 6 bases; junction bases outside the gene matches: 8. CDR3 length: 16 amino acids. Germline V lookup: CDR1 SGDLS, CDR2 YYNGEE. CDR3 region: CASSVTGQGVSNGYTF. The CDR3 nucleotides read TGTGCCAGCAGCGTAACGGGACAGGGGGTATCGAATGGCTACACCTTC.

The V call is TRBV4-3, the J call TRBJ1-6, with no clear D. V was pared by 1 base and J by 10 bases, with 14 bases between. Germline values: CDR1 LGHNA, CDR2 YSLEER. This CDR3 is built from 15 residues. The CDR3 protein is CASSQAPGGLSPLHF. CDR3 DNA sequence: TGCGCCAGCAGCCAAGCGCCGGGCGGGCTCTCACCCCTCCACTTT.

This chain links TRBV11-3 with TRBJ2-7; tentatively, D is TRBD2 (6 bases). V was clipped by 3 bases and J by 6 bases, with 9 bases between them. The CDR3 is 12 residues long. Per the germline V gene, CDR1 is SGHNT and CDR2 is YENEEA. Here the CDR3 DNA reads TGTGCCAGCAGCTTCGGGAGTAGCGAGCAGTACTTC. Amino acids: CASSFGSSEQYF.

The rearrangement joins TRBV5-8 to TRBJ2-7, with 13 bases identical to TRBD2. The CDR3 is 14 residues long. Germline V gene sequence: CDR1 SGHTS, CDR2 YDEGEE. Trimming removed 3 bases from V and 3 bases from J; junction bases left unmatched: 0. As DNA, the CDR3 is TGTGCCAGCAGCTGGACTAGCGGGGGCTACGAGCAGTACTTC. This gives the protein CASSWTSGGYEQYF.

V and J are TRBV30 and TRBJ1-3; tentative D call: TRBD1 (5 bases). Germline V gene lookup returns CDR1 GTSNPN and CDR2 SVGIG (reference sequence). V lost 1 base to trimming and J lost 0 bases, with 7 bases between them. The length of the CDR3 is 14 residues. The DNA for the CDR3 is TGTGCCTGGAGTGAAGGGGTCTCTGGAAACACCATATATTTT. Translated, it gives CAWSEGVSGNTIYF.

This sequence joins TRBV12-3 or TRBV12-4 and TRBJ1-2, with no clear D. This CDR3 spans 12 amino acids. The germline V and J ends were trimmed by 5 bases and 8 bases, with 12 bases remaining between them. The CDR3 region is CASSIYREGYTF. CDR3 coding DNA: TGTGCCAGCAGTATCTACAGAGAGGGCTACACCTTC.

This chain links TRBV11-2 with TRBJ2-2; D ambiguous. Trimming pared 6 bases from V and 6 bases from J, leaving 8 bases between. Germline V lookup: CDR1 SGHAT, CDR2 FQNNGV. The CDR3 sequence is 12 residues long. The CDR3 DNA reads as TGTGCCAGCAGTAGTAGCCCCGGGGAGCTGTTTTTT. Translating gives CASSSSPGELFF.

V gene TRBV25-1 combines with J gene TRBJ1-6, with 7 positions matching TRBD1. The CDR3 extends over 15 amino acids. CDR1 is MGHDK and CDR2 is SYGVNS in the germline V gene. J gave up 7 bases and V 1 base, and 4 bases lay outside the gene matches. The CDR3 DNA follows: TGTGCCAGCAGTGAATTCGGGGACAGAAATTCACCCCTCCACTTT. Protein: CASSEFGDRNSPLHF.

V is TRBV2 and J is TRBJ2-5; 7 bases align to TRBD2. The J segment lost 5 bases and the V segment lost 5 bases, leaving 5 bases of the junction unmatched. The CDR3 contains 13 residues. Germline CDR1 reads SNHLY; CDR2 reads FYNNEI. The CDR3 region is CASSRGVGETQYF. The CDR3 DNA follows: TGTGCCAGCAGTCGGGGGGTTGGGGAGACCCAGTACTTC.

The V call is TRBV12-3 or TRBV12-4, the J call TRBJ1-2; D is perhaps TRBD1 (6 bases). V was shortened by 8 bases and J by 7 bases, with 14 bases between the two germline ends. There are 12 residues in the CDR3. The CDR3 sequence: CASHSGGGGYTF. The CDR3, as DNA: TGTGCCAGCCATTCGGGAGGGGGTGGCTACACCTTC.

This sequence joins TRBV3-1 (or the pseudogene TRBV3-2) and TRBJ2-1, with D perhaps TRBD2 (5 bases). The V and J ends lost 5 bases and 8 bases respectively, with 19 bases between them. There are 15 residues in the CDR3. Germline CDR1 and CDR2: LGHDT and YNNKEL (reference sequence). CDR3 sequence: CASSSRPTRGHEQFF. Here the CDR3 DNA reads TGTGCCAGCAGCTCTCGCCCCACTAGAGGCCATGAGCAGTTCTTC.

The chain uses TRBV6-5 and TRBJ1-2, with D possibly TRBD1 on 6 matching bases. In germline, CDR1 is MNHEY, CDR2 SVGAGI. This CDR3 contains 15 residues. Trimming removed 8 bases from V and 2 bases from J, with 18 bases in between. The CDR3 DNA reads TGTGCCAGCGGAAAGCGGGACACCCCCAACTATGGCTACACCTTC. As protein: CASGKRDTPNYGYTF.

The chain is built from TRBV15 and TRBJ2-7, with 7 bases matching TRBD1. Germline V gene sequence: CDR1 LNHNV, CDR2 YYDKDF (reference sequence). The CDR3 covers 14 residues. The J segment lost 3 bases and the V segment lost 6 bases, leaving 8 bases of the junction unmatched. The CDR3 region has the DNA TGTGCCACCAGACAACGCCGGGACAGCTACGAGCAGTACTTC. Its translation is CATRQRRDSYEQYF.

The rearrangement joins TRBV7-2 to TRBJ2-2, with a weak D call TRBD1 (5 bases). Germline lookup yields CDR1 SGHTA and CDR2 FQGNSA. There are 15 residues in the CDR3. V dropped 2 bases and J dropped 1 base, with 8 bases sitting between them. For the CDR3, the DNA is TGTGCCAGCAGCTTAAGTGGACAGAACACCGGGGAGCTGTTTTTT. Its protein is CASSLSGQNTGELFF.

J is TRBJ1-4 and V is TRBV10-2, with D perhaps TRBD1 (6 bases). The CDR3 is 15 amino acids. Per the germline V gene, CDR1 is WSHSY and CDR2 is SAAADI. Trimming stripped 5 bases from V and 2 bases from J, with 12 bases between. The CDR3 spells CASSRGTGTNEKLFF. In nucleotides, the CDR3 is TGCGCCAGCAGTAGGGGGACGGGGACTAATGAAAAACTGTTTTTT.

The chain joins TRBV9 to TRBJ2-5; a weak D match, TRBD2 (6 bases). The CDR3 has 13 residues. Deletions cut 0 bases from V and 5 bases from J, with 8 bases between. The germline CDR1 and CDR2 sequences are SGDLS and YYNGEE. CDR3 in amino acids: CASSVGDSETQYF. For the CDR3, the DNA is TGTGCCAGCAGCGTAGGGGACTCGGAGACCCAGTACTTC.

The chain uses TRBV7-6 and TRBJ1-4; D is unclear. V dropped 1 base and J dropped 7 bases, with 13 bases sitting between them. Germline V gene lookup returns CDR1 SGHVS and CDR2 FNYEAQ. The CDR3 is made up of 15 amino acids. The CDR3 spells CASSLGEYSGEKLFF. As DNA, the CDR3 is TGTGCCAGCAGCTTAGGAGAATATAGTGGTGAAAAACTGTTTTTT.

This clone came up a few times. This chain links TRBV18 with TRBJ1-1, with 8 positions matching TRBD1. CDR3 length: 15 residues. With V trimmed by 1 base and J by 0 bases, 1 base remained unmatched. Germline CDR1 KGHSH, CDR2 LQKENI. CDR3 amino acids: CASSPRDRMNTEAFF. The DNA for the CDR3 is TGTGCCAGCTCACCACGGGACAGGATGAACACTGAAGCTTTCTTT.

The chain links TRBV4-3 to TRBJ2-7, with TRBD1 as a possible D gene (5 bases). Trimming took off 1 base at V and 2 bases at J, with 15 bases between the two ends. The CDR3 covers 16 residues. Germline V gives CDR1 LGHNA, CDR2 YSLEER. Here the CDR3 reads CASSQGQTTYPYEQYF. CDR3 DNA sequence: TGCGCCAGCAGCCAAGGACAGACCACCTATCCCTACGAGCAGTACTTC.

This rearrangement joins TRBV7-9 to TRBJ1-6; the match to TRBD1 covers 9 bases. Germline V gives CDR1 SEHNR, CDR2 FQNEAQ (reference sequence). The V segment lost 6 bases and the J segment 7 bases; nucleotides outside the gene matches: 10. There are 16 residues in the CDR3. The CDR3 reads CASRKGADRGNSPLHF. The DNA for the CDR3 is TGTGCCAGCAGGAAAGGGGCGGACAGGGGAAATTCACCCCTCCACTTT.

The chain links TRBV7-9 to TRBJ2-7; D is perhaps TRBD1 (5 bases). The germline V gene encodes CDR1 SEHNR and CDR2 FQNEAQ (reference sequence). V dropped 2 bases and J dropped 5 bases, with 16 bases sitting between them. The CDR3 loop spans 15 amino acids. The CDR3 protein is CASSLSGQGVHEQYF. The CDR3 coding sequence is TGTGCCAGCAGCTTATCTGGACAAGGTGTCCACGAGCAGTACTTC. Supplemented by reference TRBV7-9 and TRBJ2-7, the full variable domain reads DTGVSQNPRHKITKRGQNVTFRCDPISEHNRLYWYRQTLGQGPEFLTYFQNEAQLEKSRLLSDRFSAERPKGSFSTLEIQRTEQGDSAMYLCASSLSGQGVHEQYFGPGTRLTVT.

The chain employs TRBV2 and TRBJ1-5; TRBD1 matches 10 bases. Per the germline V gene, CDR1 is SNHLY and CDR2 is FYNNEI. Germline trimming cut 1 base from V and 7 bases from J; bases unmatched to any gene: 1. The CDR3 runs 14 residues. In nucleotides, the CDR3 is TGTGCCAGCAGTGAAGGACAGGGGGCGCAGCCCCAGCATTTT. Encoded protein: CASSEGQGAQPQHF.

This chain joins TRBV19 and TRBJ2-1, with 9 bases lining up with TRBD1. This CDR3 region has 14 residues. Germline values: CDR1 LNHDA, CDR2 SQIVND (reference sequence). The V segment lost 7 bases and the J segment 4 bases; nucleotides outside the gene matches: 5. The CDR3 here is CASNPGQGYNEQFF. The CDR3 DNA reads TGTGCCAGTAATCCGGGACAGGGATACAATGAGCAGTTCTTC. Together with reference TRBV19 and TRBJ2-1, the CDR3 gives the full variable domain: DGGITQSPKYLFRKEGQNVTLSCEQNLNHDAMYWYRQDPGQGLRLIYYSQIVNDFQKGDIAEGYSVSREKKESFPLTVTSAQKNPTAFYLCASNPGQGYNEQFFGPGTRLTVL.

This chain uses TRBV9 with TRBJ2-1; TRBD2 aligns across 11 bases. V was clipped by 0 bases and J by 11 bases; unmatched bases: 13. The germline gives CDR1 SGDLS, CDR2 YYNGEE. This CDR3 region has 17 residues. CDR3 loop: CASSVAAAGTSGFQQFF. CDR3 coding DNA: TGTGCCAGCAGCGTAGCCGCCGCGGGGACTAGCGGTTTTCAGCAGTTCTTC.

The J gene is TRBJ2-5, the V gene TRBV13, with 16 positions matching TRBD2. The junction had 11 bases not matched to a gene; V was cut back by 5 bases and J by 5 bases. The CDR3 has 18 amino acids. Germline V gene lookup returns CDR1 PRHDT and CDR2 FYEKMQ (reference sequence). This CDR3 is CASSPSPGLAGGQETQYF. CDR3 DNA: TGTGCCAGCAGCCCGTCCCCGGGACTAGCGGGGGGGCAGGAGACCCAGTACTTC.

The V gene is TRBV6-5, the J gene TRBJ1-1; 7 nucleotides agree with TRBD1. Germline-derived CDR1 and CDR2 are MNHEY and SVGAGI. This CDR3 comprises 15 residues. V lost 6 bases to trimming and J lost 5 bases; unmatched junction nucleotides: 12. The CDR3 coding sequence is TGTGCCAGCAGGGGGCAACAGGGGCGATGGACTGAAGCTTTCTTT. Protein: CASRGQQGRWTEAFF.

This clone has only one observation. The rearrangement uses TRBV25-1 and TRBJ2-7; TRBD1 matches 9 bases. V was pared by 3 bases and J by 4 bases, with 7 bases of the junction left unmatched. From germline, CDR1 is MGHDK and CDR2 SYGVNS. The CDR3 runs 15 residues. CDR3 amino acids: CASSDPGTGSYEQYF. The CDR3 DNA is TGTGCCAGCAGTGACCCCGGGACAGGGTCTTACGAGCAGTACTTC.